This T cell receptor beta chain was found in a study of blood T cell repertoires in COVID-19. About the research overall: Samples came from the United States, Italy and Spain, spanning acute and convalescent COVID-19. PBMCs, B-cell-depleted T cells, or T cells were the source of the cDNA or gDNA that made up the material.

The method was immunoSEQ multiplex PCR; TCRdb's version includes in-frame clones alone and lacks a portion of them. Of hundreds of thousands of clones listed, roughly nine tenths are singletons. CDR1 is MNHEY, CDR2 SVGAGI, per germline. J was trimmed by 10 bases and V by 4 bases; bases with no gene match: 9. The CDR3 has 13 amino acids. The sample was peripheral blood. V gene TRBV6-5 combines with J gene TRBJ1-1, with 7 bases aligning to TRBD1. This receptor was taken from a man aged 40-49 years with acute or convalescent COVID-19. In DNA, the CDR3 is TGTGCCAGCAGTTCCAGACAGGGTAGGGGAGCTTTCTTT. This codes for CASSSRQGRGAFF.